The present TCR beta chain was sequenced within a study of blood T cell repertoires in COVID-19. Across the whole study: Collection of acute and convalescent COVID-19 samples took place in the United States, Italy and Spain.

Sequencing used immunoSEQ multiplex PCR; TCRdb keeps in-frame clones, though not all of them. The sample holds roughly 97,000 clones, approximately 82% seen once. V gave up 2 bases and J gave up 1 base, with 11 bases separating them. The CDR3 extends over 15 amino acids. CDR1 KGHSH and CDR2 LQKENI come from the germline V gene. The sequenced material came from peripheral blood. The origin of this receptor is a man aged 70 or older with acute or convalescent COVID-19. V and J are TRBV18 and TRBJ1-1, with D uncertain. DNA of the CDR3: TGTGCCAGCTCACCAGGGCAGCAAACGAACACTGAAGCTTTCTTT. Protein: CASSPGQQTNTEAFF.